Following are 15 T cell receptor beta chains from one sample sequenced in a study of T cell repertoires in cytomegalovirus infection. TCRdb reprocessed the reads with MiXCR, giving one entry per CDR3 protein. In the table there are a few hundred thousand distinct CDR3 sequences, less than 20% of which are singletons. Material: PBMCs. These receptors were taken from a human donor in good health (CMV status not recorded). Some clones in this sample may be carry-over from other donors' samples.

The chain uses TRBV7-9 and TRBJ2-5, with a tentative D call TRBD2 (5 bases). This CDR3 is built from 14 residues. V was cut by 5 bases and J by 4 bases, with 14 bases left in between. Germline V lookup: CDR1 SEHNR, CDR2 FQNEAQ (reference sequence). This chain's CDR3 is CASSNPDWRETQYF. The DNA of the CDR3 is TGTGCCAGCAGCAACCCGGACTGGCGAGAGACCCAGTACTTC.

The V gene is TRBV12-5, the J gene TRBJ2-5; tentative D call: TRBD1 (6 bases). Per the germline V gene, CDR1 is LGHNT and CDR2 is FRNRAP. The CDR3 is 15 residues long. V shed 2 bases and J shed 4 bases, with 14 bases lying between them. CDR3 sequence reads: CASGLTGIIGETQYF. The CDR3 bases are TGTGCTAGTGGTTTGACAGGGATAATTGGAGAGACCCAGTACTTC.

CDR3 sequence reads: CASRGGGSGANVLTF. CDR3 sequence (DNA): TGTGCCAGCAGGGGGGGGGGCTCTGGGGCCAACGTCCTGACTTTC. This chain links TRBV28 with TRBJ2-6; 7 bases are a match to TRBD2. CDR1 and CDR2 (germline): MDHEN, SYDVKM. The CDR3 spans 15 residues. V lost 6 bases, J lost 0 bases, and 2 bases stayed unmatched.

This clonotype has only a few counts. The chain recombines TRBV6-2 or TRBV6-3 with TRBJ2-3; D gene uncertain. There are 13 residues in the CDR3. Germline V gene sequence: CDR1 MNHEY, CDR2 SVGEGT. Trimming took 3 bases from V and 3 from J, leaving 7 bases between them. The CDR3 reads CASSYRLTDTQYF. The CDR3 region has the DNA TGTGCCAGCAGTTATCGGCTGACAGATACGCAGTATTTT.

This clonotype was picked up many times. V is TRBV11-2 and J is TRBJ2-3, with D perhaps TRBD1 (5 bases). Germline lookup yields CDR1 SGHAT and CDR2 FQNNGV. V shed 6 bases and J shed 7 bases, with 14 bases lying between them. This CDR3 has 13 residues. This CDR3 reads CASRPPKGYTQYF. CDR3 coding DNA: TGTGCCAGCAGACCTCCCAAGGGGTATACGCAGTATTTT.

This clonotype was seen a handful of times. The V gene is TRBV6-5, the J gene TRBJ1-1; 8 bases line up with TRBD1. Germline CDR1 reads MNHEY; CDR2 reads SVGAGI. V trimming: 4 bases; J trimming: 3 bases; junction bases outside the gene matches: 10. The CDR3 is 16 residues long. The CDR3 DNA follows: TGTGCCAGCAGTTTCCACGCAGGGGGCGCGGACACTGAAGCTTTCTTT. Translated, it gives CASSFHAGGADTEAFF.

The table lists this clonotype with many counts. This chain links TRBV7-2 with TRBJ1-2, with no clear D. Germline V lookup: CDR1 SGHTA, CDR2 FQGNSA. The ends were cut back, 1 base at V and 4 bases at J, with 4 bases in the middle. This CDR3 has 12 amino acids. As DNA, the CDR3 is TGTGCCAGCAGCTTAGTGGGCTATGGCTACACCTTC. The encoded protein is CASSLVGYGYTF.

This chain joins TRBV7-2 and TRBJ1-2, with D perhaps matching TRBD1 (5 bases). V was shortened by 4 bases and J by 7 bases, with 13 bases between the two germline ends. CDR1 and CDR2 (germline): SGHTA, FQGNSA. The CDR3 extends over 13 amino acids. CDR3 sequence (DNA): TGTGCCAGCAGCTCGCCTTACGGGGGTGGCTACACCTTC. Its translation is CASSSPYGGGYTF.

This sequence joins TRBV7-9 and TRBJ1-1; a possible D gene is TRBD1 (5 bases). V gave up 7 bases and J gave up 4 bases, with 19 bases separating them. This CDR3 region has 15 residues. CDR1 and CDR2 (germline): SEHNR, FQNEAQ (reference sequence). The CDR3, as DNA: TGTGCCAGCACCTGGGGACCGGGAATTGGCACTGAAGCTTTCTTT. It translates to CASTWGPGIGTEAFF.

CDR3 sequence: CASSWTGPRPQHF. The CDR3, as DNA: TGTGCCAGCAGCTGGACAGGGCCAAGGCCCCAGCATTTT. The chain has TRBV7-9 and TRBJ1-5; 8 bases line up with TRBD1. The CDR3 covers 13 residues. The junction had 5 bases not matched to a gene; V was cut back by 4 bases and J by 9 bases. Germline CDR1 and CDR2: SEHNR and FQNEAQ (reference sequence).

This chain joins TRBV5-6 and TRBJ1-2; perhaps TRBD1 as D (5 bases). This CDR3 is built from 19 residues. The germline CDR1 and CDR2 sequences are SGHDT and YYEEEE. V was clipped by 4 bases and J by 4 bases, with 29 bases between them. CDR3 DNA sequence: TGTGCCAGCAGCCTCTCAGGGAATACACACTTAGGATTATTCTATGGCTACACCTTC. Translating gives CASSLSGNTHLGLFYGYTF. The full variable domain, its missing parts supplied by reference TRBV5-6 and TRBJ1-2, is DAGVTQSPTHLIKTRGQQVTLRCSPKSGHDTVSWYQQALGQGPQFIFQYYEEEERQRGNFPDRFSGHQFPNYSSELNVNALLLGDSALYLCASSLSGNTHLGLFYGYTFGSGTRLTVV.

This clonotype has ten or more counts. CDR3 nucleotides: TGTGCCAGCAGCTTAGCGGGGGGGTTGGATGAGCAGTTCTTC. This translates into CASSLAGGLDEQFF. V and J are TRBV7-2 and TRBJ2-1; 7 bases match TRBD2. Germline assignment: CDR1 SGHTA and CDR2 FQGNSA. V lost 0 bases to trimming and J lost 8 bases; unmatched junction nucleotides: 4. The CDR3 runs to 14 residues.

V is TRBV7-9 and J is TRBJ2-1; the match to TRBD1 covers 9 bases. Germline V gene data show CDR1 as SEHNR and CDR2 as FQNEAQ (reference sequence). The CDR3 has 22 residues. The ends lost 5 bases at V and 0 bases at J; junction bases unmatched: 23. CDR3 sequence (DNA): TGTGCCAGCAGCCCCAGGGGTAGGGACAGGGTTGTTGTCGGGATCTCCTACAATGAGCAGTTCTTC. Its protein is CASSPRGRDRVVVGISYNEQFF.

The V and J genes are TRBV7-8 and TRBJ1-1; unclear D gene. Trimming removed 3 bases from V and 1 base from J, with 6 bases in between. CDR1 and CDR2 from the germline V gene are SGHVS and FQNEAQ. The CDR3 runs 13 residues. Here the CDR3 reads CASSFNTNTEAFF. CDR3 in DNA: TGTGCCAGCAGCTTTAACACGAACACTGAAGCTTTCTTT. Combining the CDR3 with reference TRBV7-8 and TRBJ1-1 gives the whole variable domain GAGVSQSPRYKVAKRGQDVALRCDPISGHVSLFWYQQALGQGPEFLTYFQNEAQLDKSGLPSDRFFAERPEGSVSTLKIQRTQQEDSAVYLCASSFNTNTEAFFGQGTRLTVV.

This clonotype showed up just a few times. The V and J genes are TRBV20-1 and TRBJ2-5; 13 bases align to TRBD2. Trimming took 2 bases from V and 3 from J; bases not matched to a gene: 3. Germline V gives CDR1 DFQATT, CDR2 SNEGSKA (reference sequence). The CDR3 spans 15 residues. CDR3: CSARRLAGGEETQYF. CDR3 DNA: TGCAGTGCTAGACGACTAGCGGGAGGTGAAGAGACCCAGTACTTC.